This TCR beta chain originates from a study of cytomegalovirus exposure and HLA in healthy donors. Regarding this clone: What it binds is unknown.

60 Vbeta and 13 Jbeta primers were used in PCR. The data were produced by immunoSEQ multiplex PCR, yet TCRdb's version contains in-frame clones alone and is incomplete. Of about 240,000 clones listed, 75% to 85% are singletons. Findings and caveats of the study: Under in vitro conditions, three CMV-associated chains were confirmed as specific for CMV antigens.

The CDR3 length is 15 residues. Sequences were obtained from PBMCs. The V gene is TRBV21-1, the J gene TRBJ2-7; TRBD1 is the table's D call, not checked against the DNA. TRBV21-1 is marked as a pseudogene. The receptor was isolated from a woman aged 55-70 years in good health and CMV-seropositive. The CDR3 DNA sequence: TGTGCCAGCAGCAAAATGAGGACAGGGGGGAACGAGCAGTACTTC. Translation gives CASSKMRTGGNEQYF.